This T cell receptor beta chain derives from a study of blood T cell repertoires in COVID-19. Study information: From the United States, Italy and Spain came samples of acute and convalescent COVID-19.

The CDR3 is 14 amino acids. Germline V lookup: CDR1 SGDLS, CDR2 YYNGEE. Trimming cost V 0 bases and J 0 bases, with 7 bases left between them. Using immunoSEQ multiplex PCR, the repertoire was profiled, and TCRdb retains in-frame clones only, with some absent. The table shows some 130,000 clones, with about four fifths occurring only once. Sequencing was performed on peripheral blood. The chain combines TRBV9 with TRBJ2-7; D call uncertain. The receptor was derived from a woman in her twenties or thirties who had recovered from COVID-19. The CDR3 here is CASSVAQNSYEQYF. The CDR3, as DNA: TGTGCCAGCAGCGTAGCACAGAACTCCTACGAGCAGTACTTC. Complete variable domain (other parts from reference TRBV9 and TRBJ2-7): DSGVTQTPKHLITATGQRVTLRCSPRSGDLSVYWYQQSLDQGLQFLIQYYNGEERAKGNILERFSAQQFPDLHSELNLSSLELGDSALYFCASSVAQNSYEQYFGPGTRLTVT.